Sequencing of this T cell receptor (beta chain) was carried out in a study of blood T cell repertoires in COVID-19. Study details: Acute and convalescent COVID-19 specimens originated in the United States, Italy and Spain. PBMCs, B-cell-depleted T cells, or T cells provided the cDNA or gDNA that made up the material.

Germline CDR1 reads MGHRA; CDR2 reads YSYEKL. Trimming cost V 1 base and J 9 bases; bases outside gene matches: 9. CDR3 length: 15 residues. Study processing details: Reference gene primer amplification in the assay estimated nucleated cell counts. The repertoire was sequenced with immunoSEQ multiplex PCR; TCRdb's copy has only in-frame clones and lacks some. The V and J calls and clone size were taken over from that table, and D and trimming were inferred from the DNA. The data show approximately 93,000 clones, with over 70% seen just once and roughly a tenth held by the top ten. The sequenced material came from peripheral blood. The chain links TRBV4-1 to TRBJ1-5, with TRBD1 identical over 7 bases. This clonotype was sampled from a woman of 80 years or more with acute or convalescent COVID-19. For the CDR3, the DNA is TGCGCCAGCAGCCAAGGGGGAGACAGGGCTCGGCCCCAGCATTTT. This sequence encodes CASSQGGDRARPQHF.